These 27 T cell receptor beta chains were all obtained from the same sample, sequenced in a study of tumor-infiltrating lymphocytes in primary liver carcinoma (dated by TCRdb to about 2017). Without any cell sorting, total RNA and DNA were co-extracted from about 20-30 mg of bulk tissue using the AllPrep DNA/RNA mini kit. Sequenced using an Illumina HiSeq 2500. Starting from around 500 ng total RNA, TCRbeta-specific cDNA was produced by reverse transcription with a constant-region primer and ProtoScript II reverse transcriptase. TCRbeta libraries were built with three nested multiplex PCR rounds, a slightly modified ARM-PCR procedure. Each of the first two PCR rounds ran for approximately 11 cycles using multiplex TRBV1-TRBV30 forward primers together with a Cbeta reverse primer. TCRdb reprocessed the public reads (quality trimming at Q25 with fastp, clone calling with MiXCR) and kept in-frame beta chains. For every CDR3 protein sequence, its rows merge into one entry that carries the most common genes and DNA. This sample gives roughly 22,000 distinct CDR3 sequences in total; 75% to 85% of them show up just once. Approximately 34% of the sample is in the top ten clones.

Sequencing was carried out using liver tumor tissue from sampling region 2. In light of the paper, this sample's cell subset or site label describes: tumor region T2, inferior pole. The receptor set was obtained from a woman aged 25 to 39 with primary liver carcinoma and hepatitis B virus infection.

A remark on this clonotype: Since a much larger clone is just one base distant, this may be a read error. The chain links TRBV11-1 to TRBJ2-1; 9 nucleotides match TRBD1. V was clipped by 9 bases and J by 5 bases; unmatched bases: 11. The CDR3 totals 15 residues. Germline CDR1 is SGHAT and CDR2 is FQDESV (reference sequence). CDR3 in amino acids: CARSGPGTGNNEQFF. DNA for the CDR3: TGTGCCAGAAGCGGACCAGGGACAGGGAACAATGAGCAGTTCTTC.

Concerning this clonotype: At one end the junction does not follow the germline gene, possibly because of a read error. The chain links TRBV6-5 to TRBJ2-2; TRBD2 matches 9 bases. Per the germline V gene, CDR1 is MNHEY and CDR2 is SVGAGI. The CDR3 totals 16 residues. The CDR3, as DNA: TGCGCCAGCAGTTATGGACTAGCGCCGAGCACCGGGGAGCTGTTATTT. This translates into CASSYGLAPSTGELLF.

Ten or more counts support this clonotype. J is TRBJ2-7 and V is TRBV12-3 or TRBV12-4, with a tentative D call TRBD2 (6 bases). V dropped 3 bases and J dropped 6 bases, with 6 bases sitting between them. This CDR3 has 11 amino acids. For the CDR3, the DNA is TGTGCCAGCAGTTTGGGGGGCGAGCAGTACTTC. Its protein product is CASSLGGEQYF.

About this clonotype: At one end, the junction sequence differs from germline, possibly due to a read error. The chain has TRBV11-2 and TRBJ2-5; D is uncertain. This CDR3 contains 13 residues. Germline lookup yields CDR1 SGHAT and CDR2 FQNNGV. The CDR3: CASSPRWIETQYF. The CDR3 DNA sequence: TGTGCCAGCAGCCCTAGATGGATAGAGACTCAGTACTTC.

A remark on this clonotype: At one of its ends the junction is not consistent with the germline gene, which may arise from a read error. The J gene is TRBJ2-2, the V gene TRBV5-6, with TRBD2 as a possible D gene (5 bases). The CDR3 has 15 amino acids. Per germline, CDR1 SGHDT and CDR2 YYEEEE. CDR3 DNA sequence: TGTGCCAGCAGCTTGTCATCCAGAGTCACCGGGGAGATGTTATTT. This sequence encodes CASSLSSRVTGEMLF.

The V call is TRBV29-1, the J call TRBJ1-2; D may be TRBD1 (5 bases). The CDR3 is made up of 12 amino acids. V lost 4 bases and J 12 bases, leaving 18 bases between the germline ends. Germline V gene lookup returns CDR1 SQVTM and CDR2 ANQGSEA. The CDR3 nucleotides read TGCAGCGTTGTACCATGGGGCGGCGACCACACCTTC. It specifies CSVVPWGGDHTF.

This clonotype qualifies as medium-sized. The V gene is TRBV13, the J gene TRBJ2-3; D not certain. The CDR3 is made up of 12 amino acids. Looked up from germline, CDR1 is PRHDT and CDR2 is FYEKMQ (reference sequence). V was trimmed by 3 bases and J by 3 bases, leaving 4 bases between them. The CDR3: CASSFWTDTQYF. CDR3 in DNA: TGTGCCAGCAGCTTTTGGACAGATACGCAGTATTTT.

At least ten counts were recorded for this clonotype. This sequence joins TRBV4-1 and TRBJ2-1, with 7 bases aligning to TRBD1. The CDR3 is 13 residues long. From germline, CDR1 is MGHRA and CDR2 YSYEKL. V shed 6 bases and J 8 bases; nucleotides not matched to a gene: 7. The CDR3 coding sequence is TGCGCCAGCAGACCTACAGGGGTCGATGAGCAGTTCTTC. Translation: CASRPTGVDEQFF.

Worth noting for this clonotype: The final CDR3 position lacks the conserved phenylalanine or tryptophan, pointing to a likely read error. DNA of the CDR3: TGTACCAGCAGCTTGACGATGGGGAGGGGTCAGCCCCAGCATTAT. This gives the protein CTSSLTMGRGQPQHY. The chain joins TRBV7-9 to TRBJ1-5; TRBD1 might be the D (5 bases). CDR3 length: 15 amino acids. Germline V gene lookup returns CDR1 SEHNR and CDR2 FQNEAQ (reference sequence).

The gene calls are TRBV12-5 and TRBJ2-1; D possibly matches TRBD1 or TRBD2 (5 bases each). The CDR3 spans 15 residues. Germline V CDR1 and CDR2: LGHNT, FRNRAP. V gave up 6 bases and J gave up 6 bases, with 18 bases separating them. CDR3 coding DNA: TGTGCTAGTGGCCCAGACAGTGACTATTGCAATGAGCAGTTCTTC. Protein product: CASGPDSDYCNEQFF.

As concerns this clonotype: A much larger clone is a single base away; this may be a read error. The CDR3, as DNA: TGCAGCGCATCGGACAATGAGCAGTTCTTC. This translates into CSASDNEQFF. The chain has TRBV29-1 and TRBJ2-1, with unresolved D. V was cut by 7 bases and J by 5 bases, with 6 bases left in between. CDR1 SQVTM and CDR2 ANQGSEA come from the germline V gene. This CDR3 spans 10 amino acids.

Concerning this clonotype itself: The junction departs from germline at one end; a sequencing error may be responsible. V is TRBV5-6 and J is TRBJ2-7; D possibly matches TRBD1 or TRBD2 (5 bases each). CDR3 length: 12 amino acids. The germline V gene has CDR1 SGHDT and CDR2 YYEEEE. The CDR3 sequence: CTGSLRGNEQYF. The CDR3, as DNA: TGTACCGGCAGCTTGAGGGGTAACGAGCAATACTTC.

As regards this clonotype: The final CDR3 position lacks the conserved phenylalanine or tryptophan, pointing to a likely read error. This rearrangement joins TRBV4-3 to TRBJ2-2, with a tentative D call TRBD2 (6 bases). There are 16 residues in the CDR3. CDR1 is LGHNA and CDR2 is YSLEER in the germline V gene. CDR3 residues: CASSQVAGTLTWELFL. The CDR3 DNA sequence: TGTGCCAGCAGTCAAGTGGCGGGGACCCTCACCTGGGAGCTGTTTTTA.

This chain uses TRBV5-4 with TRBJ2-3; TRBD2 aligns across 10 bases. Germline CDR1 SGHNT, CDR2 YYREEE (reference sequence). The CDR3 runs 18 residues. The J segment lost 6 bases and the V segment lost 5 bases, leaving 18 bases of the junction unmatched. The CDR3 DNA sequence: TGTGCCAGCAGTAACCAGGCGGCTAGCGGGAGTCCGACGGATACGCAGTATTTT. Translation gives CASSNQAASGSPTDTQYF.

Notes on this clonotype: The germline gene is not matched at one end of the junction; a read error may be the cause. This chain joins TRBV12-3 or TRBV12-4 and TRBJ1-1; D is possibly TRBD1 (5 bases). The CDR3 covers 14 residues. CDR3: CASSLGRGGTKVLF. The CDR3 DNA is TGTGCCAGCAGTTTGGGTAGGGGTGGCACTAAAGTTTTATTT.

Regarding this clonotype: Because it lacks the conserved phenylalanine or tryptophan at the end, this CDR3 is likely a read error. The chain combines TRBV11-2 with TRBJ2-7; TRBD2 is a possible D gene (6 bases). From germline, CDR1 is SGHAT and CDR2 FQNNGV. CDR3 size: 13 residues. CDR3 region: CTSNFPAGYEQYL. CDR3 nucleotide sequence: TGTACCAGCAACTTTCCGGCGGGGTACGAGCAGTACTTA.

J is TRBJ1-5 and V is TRBV5-4; D perhaps matches TRBD1 (6 bases). Germline V gene sequence: CDR1 SGHNT, CDR2 YYREEE (reference sequence). CDR3 length equals 14 residues. V lost 7 bases to trimming and J lost 9 bases, with 20 bases between them. The CDR3 sequence: CASGAGTLHLPQHF. The DNA of the CDR3 is TGTGCCAGCGGGGCCGGGACATTACATCTGCCCCAGCATTTT.

About this clonotype: At one end the junction does not follow the germline gene, possibly because of a read error. The V call is TRBV11-3, the J call TRBJ2-1; D is unresolved. Germline V gene data show CDR1 as SGHNT and CDR2 as YENEEA. The CDR3 has 16 amino acids. CDR3 region: CATSFLVDIFYNEQFF. Written as DNA, the CDR3 is TGTGCCACCAGCTTCCTAGTGGATATATTCTACAATGAGCAGTTCTTC.

This clonotype has a handful of counts. This sequence may be a read error, since a much larger clone differs from it by one base. The rearrangement uses TRBV11-2 and TRBJ2-2, with 7 bases identical to TRBD1. There are 15 residues in the CDR3. Germline V lookup: CDR1 SGHAT, CDR2 FQNNGV. The CDR3 protein is CASNLGQVFTGELFF. The CDR3, as DNA: TGTGCCAGCAACTTAGGACAGGTTTTCACCGGGGAGCTGTTTTTT.

As concerns this clonotype: No conserved phenylalanine or tryptophan ends this CDR3, so it is likely a read error. The rearrangement links TRBV11-2 to TRBJ2-2; D is unresolved. V dropped 5 bases and J dropped 2 bases, with 15 bases sitting between them. Germline loops: CDR1 SGHAT, CDR2 FQNNGV. This CDR3 has 16 amino acids. CDR3 coding DNA: TGTGCCAGCAGCCCCGATCCCCAATCAAACACCGGGGAGCTGTTTCTT. The encoded protein is CASSPDPQSNTGELFL.

The rearrangement joins TRBV11-3 to TRBJ2-2; D is possibly TRBD2 (5 bases). V gave up 2 bases and J gave up 7 bases, with 29 bases separating them. CDR1 SGHNT and CDR2 YENEEA come from the germline V gene. This CDR3 is 20 amino acids long. CDR3 amino acids: CASSLRRISVRAGKGGELFF. The CDR3 DNA reads as TGTGCCAGCAGCTTACGCCGGATTAGCGTGAGGGCCGGGAAGGGCGGGGAGCTGTTTTTT.

Concerning this clonotype itself: At one end the junction does not follow the germline gene, possibly because of a read error. The chain employs TRBV11-2 and TRBJ2-3; TRBD2 matches 9 bases. The CDR3 consists of 15 residues. Germline assignment: CDR1 SGHAT and CDR2 FQNNGV. This chain's CDR3 is CASSSGSGRTDMQYF. CDR3 nucleotides: TGTGCCAGTAGCTCAGGAAGCGGGAGGACAGATATGCAGTATTTT.

About this clonotype: A junction end diverges from the germline sequence, so it may reflect a read error. This rearrangement joins TRBV6-6 to TRBJ2-3, with D uncertain. This CDR3 contains 17 residues. CDR1 MNHNY and CDR2 SVGAGI come from the germline V gene (reference sequence). CDR3 nucleotide sequence: TGTGCCAGCAATTACCAGACCGTACCTCGACGCACAGATAGGCAGTATTTT. Translating gives CASNYQTVPRRTDRQYF.

As for this clonotype: An end of the junction differs from the germline gene, which may be a read error. J is TRBJ2-1 and V is TRBV12-3 or TRBV12-4, with 11 bases fitting TRBD2. This CDR3 has 15 amino acids. In DNA, the CDR3 is TGTGCCAGTAGCCAGTCCGGGACTAGCGGACTTGAGCAGCTCTTC. Protein sequence: CASSQSGTSGLEQLF.

This clonotype was seen ten or more times. CDR3 residues: CSVPGLVRDEQYF. The CDR3 DNA sequence: TGCAGTGTTCCCGGACTAGTTAGGGACGAGCAGTACTTC. The chain recombines TRBV20-1 with TRBJ2-7; 7 bases agree with TRBD2. Germline CDR1 reads DFQATT; CDR2 reads SNEGSKA (reference sequence). Losses at the gene ends were 7 bases for V and 5 bases for J; bases not matched to a gene: 11. The length of the CDR3 is 13 residues.

A word on this clonotype: At one boundary the junction diverges from the germline segment, which might be a read error. The chain couples TRBV28 to TRBJ2-2, with D perhaps matching TRBD2 (6 bases). CDR1 is MDHEN and CDR2 is SYDVKM in the germline V gene. The CDR3 sequence is 16 residues long. In nucleotides, the CDR3 is TGTGCCAGCAGTTTATACGGGAGAGATAACAACGGGGAGCTGCTTTTT. Amino acid sequence: CASSLYGRDNNGELLF.

This clonotype is a singleton in its sample. The junction does not match germline at one end; this may be a read error. The chain combines TRBV29-1 with TRBJ1-1, with D uncertain. This CDR3 contains 13 residues. Germline V gene data show CDR1 as SQVTM and CDR2 as ANQGSEA. The CDR3 DNA reads TGTAGCGTTCTCATCTGGAGAACCACTGAAGCTTTCTTT. Its translation is CSVLIWRTTEAFF.